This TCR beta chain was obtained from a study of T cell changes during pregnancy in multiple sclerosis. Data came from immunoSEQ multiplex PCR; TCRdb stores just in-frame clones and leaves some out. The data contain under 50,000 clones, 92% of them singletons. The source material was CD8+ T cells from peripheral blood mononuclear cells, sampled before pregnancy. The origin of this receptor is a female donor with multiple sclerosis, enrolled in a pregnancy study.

CDR3 in amino acids: CASSQFKGAWYGYTF. As DNA, the CDR3 is TGTGCCAGCAGCCAATTTAAGGGGGCCTGGTATGGCTACACCTTC. The chain has TRBV7-6 and TRBJ1-2, with 7 bases matching TRBD1. CDR1 SGHVS and CDR2 FNYEAQ come from the germline V gene. The CDR3 length is 15 residues. The J segment lost 5 bases and the V segment lost 5 bases, leaving 11 bases of the junction unmatched.